These 18 T cell receptor beta chains came from one sample sequenced in a study of blood T cells in healthy people across ages (dated by TCRdb to between 2015 and 2016). Libraries were made using 5' RACE. The sequencer listed for this sample is Illumina HiSeq 2500. A second PCR of about 6 to 11 cycles was performed with a sample-barcoded 5' primer and a J-beta primer mix. TCRdb cleaned the public reads at Q25 with fastp, built clones with MiXCR and kept in-frame beta chains. Entries that share a CDR3 protein sequence are merged under the most common genes and DNA. The sample table lists about 1,400,000 distinct CDR3 sequences, 35% to 45% of them with a count of one. The leading ten clones occupy approximately 7.9% of the sample. The sequenced material came from blood. Every receptor here comes from a woman under 30 in good health.

The chain recombines TRBV4-1 with TRBJ2-7; 12 nucleotides align to TRBD2. The trim removed 1 base at V and 6 bases at J, leaving 16 bases unmatched. Per the germline V gene, CDR1 is MGHRA and CDR2 is YSYEKL. The CDR3 runs to 19 residues. CDR3 nucleotide sequence: TGCGCCAGCAGCCAAGGAATTCTTGGACTAGCGGGGAATCCAGGCGAGCAGTACTTC. It specifies CASSQGILGLAGNPGEQYF.

This sequence joins TRBV14 and TRBJ2-7; D remains ambiguous. CDR1 SGHDN and CDR2 FVKESK come from the germline V gene. V was cut by 4 bases and J by 2 bases, with 9 bases left in between. The CDR3 consists of 13 residues. DNA of the CDR3: TGTGCCAGCAGCCCCCGGTACACCTACGAGCAGTACTTC. It translates to CASSPRYTYEQYF.

This clonotype was counted between two and nine times. The rearrangement uses TRBV6-5 and TRBJ1-2; D may be TRBD1 (6 bases). The germline V gene encodes CDR1 MNHEY and CDR2 SVGAGI. The length of the CDR3 is 15 residues. V was trimmed by 6 bases and J by 4 bases, leaving 18 bases between them. CDR3 DNA: TGTGCCAGCAGCGACCCTGTGACAGGCTTCTATGGCTACACCTTC. Encoded protein: CASSDPVTGFYGYTF.

The chain uses TRBV11-2 and TRBJ2-1, with D tentatively TRBD2 (6 bases). There are 16 residues in the CDR3. The V gene's germline CDR1 is SGHAT and CDR2 FQNNGV. Trimming removed 2 bases at V and 0 bases at J, with 11 bases between. The DNA for the CDR3 is TGTGCCAGCAGCTTACGCGGGGTAAGCTCCTACAATGAGCAGTTCTTC. Protein product: CASSLRGVSSYNEQFF.

This rearrangement joins TRBV11-2 to TRBJ2-5; the D gene is possibly TRBD2 (7 bases). Germline CDR1 is SGHAT and CDR2 is FQNNGV. The length of the CDR3 is 16 residues. Trimming took 5 bases from V and 2 from J, leaving 18 bases between them. The CDR3 loop reads CASSLVPRGPQETQYF. The DNA for the CDR3 is TGTGCCAGCAGCCTCGTCCCGCGGGGGCCTCAAGAGACCCAGTACTTC.

This clonotype has a handful of counts. The chain is built from TRBV4-1 and TRBJ1-4; the D is unclear. This CDR3 is built from 16 residues. V was pared by 0 bases and J by 4 bases, with 12 bases between. Germline V gives CDR1 MGHRA, CDR2 YSYEKL. CDR3 nucleotides: TGCGCCAGCAGCCAAGAAGGAGGACGGTATAATGAAAAACTGTTTTTT. Protein sequence: CASSQEGGRYNEKLFF.

The chain employs TRBV10-3 and TRBJ1-2; D unclear. CDR3 length: 13 residues. Per the germline V gene, CDR1 is ENHRY and CDR2 is SYGVKD. V was pared by 2 bases and J by 1 base, with 5 bases between. CDR3 amino acids: CAISETDNYGYTF. The CDR3 nucleotides are TGTGCCATCAGTGAGACGGATAACTATGGCTACACCTTC.

The rearrangement uses TRBV20-1 and TRBJ1-6; D is perhaps TRBD1 (6 bases). This CDR3 spans 16 amino acids. The V and J ends lost 3 bases and 0 bases respectively, with 12 bases between them. CDR1 is DFQATT, CDR2 SNEGSKA, per germline (reference sequence). In DNA, the CDR3 is TGCAGTGCTAGGGTCCAGGGGAGCTCCTATAATTCACCCCTCCACTTT. Translation gives CSARVQGSSYNSPLHF.

The chain joins TRBV6-6 to TRBJ2-5; a weak D match, TRBD1 (6 bases). The CDR3 runs 13 residues. Germline CDR1 and CDR2: MNHNY and SVGAGI (reference sequence). The germline V and J ends were trimmed by 3 bases and 2 bases, with 7 bases remaining between them. The CDR3 region has the DNA TGTGCCAGCAGTTATCAGGGGCAAGAGACCCAGTACTTC. As protein: CASSYQGQETQYF.

This chain links TRBV20-1 with TRBJ1-4; a weak D match, TRBD1 (5 bases). This CDR3 has 13 residues. Germline assignment: CDR1 DFQATT and CDR2 SNEGSKA (reference sequence). V was shortened by 2 bases and J by 6 bases, with 10 bases between the two germline ends. DNA of the CDR3: TGCAGTGCTAGACCCTGGGGCGATGAAAAACTGTTTTTT. Residues: CSARPWGDEKLFF.

The V and J genes are TRBV12-3 or TRBV12-4 and TRBJ2-7; 11 bases line up with TRBD2. Trimming removed 5 bases from V and 11 bases from J; junction bases left unmatched: 5. This CDR3 comprises 12 residues. CDR3 in amino acids: CASSPLAGGKYF. The CDR3 bases are TGTGCCAGCAGTCCTCTAGCGGGGGGAAAGTACTTC.

This clonotype was observed a few times. The chain links TRBV6-5 to TRBJ2-6, with D perhaps TRBD1 or TRBD2 (5 bases each). The CDR3 runs 17 residues. Looked up from germline, CDR1 is MNHEY and CDR2 is SVGAGI. V was clipped by 8 bases and J by 2 bases, with 19 bases between them. CDR3 DNA: TGTGCCAGCTCTCGGGGACCGCTCCGTGCTGGGGCCAACGTCCTGACTTTC. It encodes CASSRGPLRAGANVLTF.

This chain joins TRBV5-1 and TRBJ2-1, with 10 bases fitting TRBD2. The CDR3 sequence is 16 residues long. Germline-derived CDR1 and CDR2 are SGHRS and YFSETQ. V lost 1 base, J lost 5 bases, and 6 bases stayed unmatched. CDR3 coding DNA: TGCGCCAGCAGCTTGAATCTAGCGGGAGAGCACAATGAGCAGTTCTTC. This gives the protein CASSLNLAGEHNEQFF.

This clonotype has more than one count but fewer than ten. Written as DNA, the CDR3 is TGTGCCAGCAGCTTAAGGGCCAGGGATGAGCAGTTCTTC. It translates to CASSLRARDEQFF. V is TRBV11-2 and J is TRBJ2-1; a possible D gene is TRBD1 (5 bases). The germline V gene encodes CDR1 SGHAT and CDR2 FQNNGV. V shed 2 bases and J shed 8 bases, with 10 bases lying between them. The CDR3 covers 13 residues.

This clonotype was counted many times. The gene calls are TRBV4-2 and TRBJ2-4; D tentatively fits TRBD1 or TRBD2 (6 bases each). V lost 1 base, J lost 3 bases, and 13 bases lay in between. The CDR3 has 16 residues. CDR1 is LGHNA and CDR2 is YNFKEQ in the germline V gene. CDR3 in DNA: TGTGCCAGCAGCCAAGGAACGGGGGCTGTCAAAAACATTCAGTACTTC. Protein: CASSQGTGAVKNIQYF.

The CDR3 DNA reads TGCAGTGCTAGTCGGGGGACGGGGGAGTACGAGCAGTACTTC. Translating gives CSASRGTGEYEQYF. The V and J genes are TRBV20-1 and TRBJ2-7, with D possibly being TRBD2 (6 bases). Trimming left V 3 bases short and J 4 bases short, with 16 bases between. CDR1 and CDR2 from the germline V gene are DFQATT and SNEGSKA (reference sequence). The CDR3 is made up of 14 amino acids.

This clonotype appeared a few times. V gene TRBV9 combines with J gene TRBJ1-2, with 10 bases identical to TRBD1. The germline V gene has CDR1 SGDLS and CDR2 YYNGEE. The CDR3 is 15 residues long. Trimming took 5 bases from V and 12 from J; bases not matched to a gene: 16. Here the CDR3 reads CASRQIGTGASRDTF. As DNA, the CDR3 is TGTGCCAGCAGGCAAATCGGGACAGGGGCGAGCCGAGACACCTTC.

The genes are TRBV6-4 and TRBJ1-1; the match to TRBD1 covers 8 bases. The trim removed 5 bases at V and 3 bases at J, leaving 8 bases unmatched. Germline V gene sequence: CDR1 MRHNA, CDR2 SNTAGT. The CDR3 spans 15 residues. Written as DNA, the CDR3 is TGTGCCAGCAGTCCGTCAGGGGGCAAGGACACTGAAGCTTTCTTT. It encodes CASSPSGGKDTEAFF.